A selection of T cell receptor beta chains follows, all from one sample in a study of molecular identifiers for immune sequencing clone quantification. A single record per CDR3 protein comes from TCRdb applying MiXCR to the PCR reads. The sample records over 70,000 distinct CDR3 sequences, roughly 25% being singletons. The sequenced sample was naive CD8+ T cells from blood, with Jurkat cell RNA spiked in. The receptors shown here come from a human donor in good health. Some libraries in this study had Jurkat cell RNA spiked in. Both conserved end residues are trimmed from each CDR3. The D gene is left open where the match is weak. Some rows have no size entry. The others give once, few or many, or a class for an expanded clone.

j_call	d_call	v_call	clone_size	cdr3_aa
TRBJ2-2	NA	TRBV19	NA	ASSTNTGELF
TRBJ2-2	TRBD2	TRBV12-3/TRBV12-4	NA	ASSFSGSRTGELV
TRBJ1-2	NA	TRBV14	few	ASSDASYGYT
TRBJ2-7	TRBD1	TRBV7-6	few	ASSPGRGQAAAYEQY
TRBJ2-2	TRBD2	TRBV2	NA	ASSERGGLAGNTGELF
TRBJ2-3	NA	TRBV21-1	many	ASSKAGDTLGNDTQY
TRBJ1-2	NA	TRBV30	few	AWSRGINYGYT
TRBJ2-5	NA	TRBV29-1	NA	SALVGSETQY
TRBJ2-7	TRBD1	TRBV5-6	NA	ASSNTKVNRGSYEQY
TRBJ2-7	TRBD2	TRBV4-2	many	ASSQPGTSGSGGYEQY
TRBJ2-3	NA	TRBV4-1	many	ASSQVGESTDTQY
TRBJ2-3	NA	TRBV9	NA	ASRPTDGTRDIDTQY
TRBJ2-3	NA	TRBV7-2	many	ASSLETDTQY
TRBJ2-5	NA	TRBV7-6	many	ASSLLEGRETQY
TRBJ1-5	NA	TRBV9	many	ASSSSGVPDQPQH
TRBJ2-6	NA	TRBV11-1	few	ASIASGANVLT
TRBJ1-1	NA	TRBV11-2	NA	ATISQEYTEAF
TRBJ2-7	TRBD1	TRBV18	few	ASSPPGTGGLDEQY
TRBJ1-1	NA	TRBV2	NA	ANRDPMNTEAF
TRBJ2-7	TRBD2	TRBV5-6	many	ASSLAGTSAYEQY
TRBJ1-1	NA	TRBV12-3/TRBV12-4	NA	ASSPGMDTEAF
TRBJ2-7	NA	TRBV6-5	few	ASSYSFGWGSEQY
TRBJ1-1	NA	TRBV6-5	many	ASSRAGRGGTEAF
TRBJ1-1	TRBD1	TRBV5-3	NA	ASRANLLDRGGKNTEAF
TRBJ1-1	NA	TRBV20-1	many	SAESSINTEAF
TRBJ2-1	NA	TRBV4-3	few	ASSQDHVTLGNNEQF
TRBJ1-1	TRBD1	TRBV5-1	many	ASSLDRARTEAF
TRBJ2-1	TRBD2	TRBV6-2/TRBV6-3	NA	ASSFVAGGVEQF
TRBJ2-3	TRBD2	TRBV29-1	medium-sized	SGVAGGTDTQY
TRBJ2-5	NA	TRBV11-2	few	ASTGPGVDQY
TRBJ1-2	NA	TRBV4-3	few	ASSPDGGHYGYT
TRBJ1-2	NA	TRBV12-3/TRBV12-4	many	ASRGLSGQGYT
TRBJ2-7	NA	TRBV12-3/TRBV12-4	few	ASSPPGQKSSYEQY
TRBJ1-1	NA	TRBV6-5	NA	ASSYMSHTEAF
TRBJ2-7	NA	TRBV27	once	ASSLSNGYGQY
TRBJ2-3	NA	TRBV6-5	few	ASSYSTGMSTDTQY
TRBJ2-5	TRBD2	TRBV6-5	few	ASSYGRASGKEPQY
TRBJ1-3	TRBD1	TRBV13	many	ASSPNRGRGSGNTIY
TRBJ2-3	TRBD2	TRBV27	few	ASSLATGTTPRADTQY
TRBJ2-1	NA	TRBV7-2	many	ASSSRTRGLHYNEQF